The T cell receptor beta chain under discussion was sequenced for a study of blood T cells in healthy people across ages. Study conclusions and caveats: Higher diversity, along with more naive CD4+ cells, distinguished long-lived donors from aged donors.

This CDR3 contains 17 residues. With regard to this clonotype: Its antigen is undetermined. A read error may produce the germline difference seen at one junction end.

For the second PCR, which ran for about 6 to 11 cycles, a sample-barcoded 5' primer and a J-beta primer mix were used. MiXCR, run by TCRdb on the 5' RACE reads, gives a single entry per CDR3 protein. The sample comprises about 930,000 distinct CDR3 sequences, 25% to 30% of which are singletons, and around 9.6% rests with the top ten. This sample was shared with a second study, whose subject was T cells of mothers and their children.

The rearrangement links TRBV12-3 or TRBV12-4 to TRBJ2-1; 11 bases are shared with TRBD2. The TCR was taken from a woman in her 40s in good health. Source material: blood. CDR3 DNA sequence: TGTGCCAGTAGTTGGGGGACTAGCGGATCTTTCTACAATGAGCAGTTCTTC. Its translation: CASSWGTSGSFYNEQFF.